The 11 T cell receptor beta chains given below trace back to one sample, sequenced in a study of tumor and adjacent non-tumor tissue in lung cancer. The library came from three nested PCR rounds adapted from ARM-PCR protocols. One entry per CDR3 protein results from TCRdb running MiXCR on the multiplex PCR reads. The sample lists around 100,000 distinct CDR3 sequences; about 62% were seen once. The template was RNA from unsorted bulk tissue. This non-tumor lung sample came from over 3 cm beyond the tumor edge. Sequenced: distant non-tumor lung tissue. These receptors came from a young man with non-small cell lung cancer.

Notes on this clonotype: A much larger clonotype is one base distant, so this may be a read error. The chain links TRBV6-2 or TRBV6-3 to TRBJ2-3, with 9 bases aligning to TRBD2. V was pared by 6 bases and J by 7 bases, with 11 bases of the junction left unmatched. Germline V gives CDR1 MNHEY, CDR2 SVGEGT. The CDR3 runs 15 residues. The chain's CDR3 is CASRRGGALMNTQYF. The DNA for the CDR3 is TGTGCCAGCAGGCGGGGGGGGGCACTCATGAATACGCAGTATTTT.

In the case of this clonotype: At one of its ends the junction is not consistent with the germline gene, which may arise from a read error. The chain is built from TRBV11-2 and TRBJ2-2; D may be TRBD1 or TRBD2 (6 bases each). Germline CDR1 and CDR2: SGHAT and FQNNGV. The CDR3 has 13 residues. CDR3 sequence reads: CASILGGTGELFF. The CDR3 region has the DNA TGTGCCAGCATCTTAGGGGGGACCGGGGAGCTGTTTTTT.

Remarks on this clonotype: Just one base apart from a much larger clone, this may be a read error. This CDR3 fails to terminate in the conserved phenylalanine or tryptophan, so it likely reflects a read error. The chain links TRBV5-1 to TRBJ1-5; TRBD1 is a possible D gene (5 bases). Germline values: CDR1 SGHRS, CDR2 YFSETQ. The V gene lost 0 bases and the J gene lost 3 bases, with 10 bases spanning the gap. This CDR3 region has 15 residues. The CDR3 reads CASSLDGAANQPQHL. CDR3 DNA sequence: TGCGCCAGCAGCTTGGATGGGGCGGCCAATCAGCCCCAGCATCTT.

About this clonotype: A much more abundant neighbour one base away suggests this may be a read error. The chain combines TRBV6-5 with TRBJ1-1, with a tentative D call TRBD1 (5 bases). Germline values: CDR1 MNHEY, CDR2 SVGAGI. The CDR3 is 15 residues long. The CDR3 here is CASTTGTNVNTEALF. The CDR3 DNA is TGTGCCAGCACCACGGGGACCAACGTAAACACTGAAGCTCTCTTT.

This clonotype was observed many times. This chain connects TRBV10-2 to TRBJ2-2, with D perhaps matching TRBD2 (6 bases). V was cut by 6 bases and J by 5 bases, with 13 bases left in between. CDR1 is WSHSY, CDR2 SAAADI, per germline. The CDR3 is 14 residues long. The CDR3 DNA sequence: TGCGCCAGCAGGCGCCGGAGCGGGACCGGGGAGCTGTTTTTT. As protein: CASRRRSGTGELFF.

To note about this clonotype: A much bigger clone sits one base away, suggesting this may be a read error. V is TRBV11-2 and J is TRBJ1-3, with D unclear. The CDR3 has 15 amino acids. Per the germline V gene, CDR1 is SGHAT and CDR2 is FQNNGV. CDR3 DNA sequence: TGTGCCAGCAGCTTACCGTGGGTGCGTGGAAACATCATATATTTT. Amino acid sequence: CASSLPWVRGNIIYF.

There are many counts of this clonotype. The CDR3 protein is CASTLRGGGTEAFF. Here the CDR3 DNA reads TGTGCCAGCACTCTTCGGGGGGGAGGCACTGAAGCTTTCTTT. This chain connects TRBV12-3 or TRBV12-4 to TRBJ1-1; D is perhaps TRBD1 (5 bases). The CDR3 loop spans 14 amino acids. Trimming removed 7 bases at V and 4 bases at J, with 16 bases between.

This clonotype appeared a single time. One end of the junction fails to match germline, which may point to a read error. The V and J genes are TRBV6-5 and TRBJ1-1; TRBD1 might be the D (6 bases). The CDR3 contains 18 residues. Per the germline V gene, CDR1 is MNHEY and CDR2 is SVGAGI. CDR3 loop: CASSYSRRGASLGTEVFF. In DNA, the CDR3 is TGTGCCAGCAGTTACTCAAGAAGGGGGGCGTCATTGGGAACTGAAGTTTTCTTT.

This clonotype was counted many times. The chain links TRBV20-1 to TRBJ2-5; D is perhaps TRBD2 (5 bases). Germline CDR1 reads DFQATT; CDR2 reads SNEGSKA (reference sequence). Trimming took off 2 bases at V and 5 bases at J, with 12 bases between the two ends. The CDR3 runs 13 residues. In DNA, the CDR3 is TGCAGTGCTAGACGGACCGGGGAGGAGACCCAGTACTTC. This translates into CSARRTGEETQYF.

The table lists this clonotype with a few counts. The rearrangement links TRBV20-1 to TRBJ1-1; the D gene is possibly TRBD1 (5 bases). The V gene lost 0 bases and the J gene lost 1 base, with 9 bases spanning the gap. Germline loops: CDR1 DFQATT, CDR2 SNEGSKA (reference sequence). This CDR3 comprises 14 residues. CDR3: CSARDAGQNTEAFF. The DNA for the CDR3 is TGCAGTGCTAGAGATGCCGGACAGAACACTGAAGCTTTCTTT.

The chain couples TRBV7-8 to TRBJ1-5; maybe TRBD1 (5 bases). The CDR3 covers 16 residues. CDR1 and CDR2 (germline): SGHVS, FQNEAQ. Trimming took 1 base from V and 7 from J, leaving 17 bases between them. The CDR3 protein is CASSLGRGRAGQPQHF. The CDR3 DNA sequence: TGTGCCAGCAGCTTAGGGAGGGGAAGGGCCGGGCAGCCCCAGCATTTT. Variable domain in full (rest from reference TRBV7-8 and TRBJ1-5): GAGVSQSPRYKVAKRGQDVALRCDPISGHVSLFWYQQALGQGPEFLTYFQNEAQLDKSGLPSDRFFAERPEGSVSTLKIQRTQQEDSAVYLCASSLGRGRAGQPQHFGDGTRLSIL.